This is a list of T cell receptor beta chains from one sample in a study of OX40 agonist ivuxolimab in advanced cancers. Assay used: immunoSEQ multiplex PCR; TCRdb lists only in-frame clones, some missing. The sample yields tens of thousands of clones, over 90% seen once. Sequenced material: CD4+ or CD8+ T cells sorted from blood, taken in a trial of the OX40 agonist ivuxolimab. The source is an adult with an advanced solid tumor such as melanoma, head and neck, liver or kidney cancer. CDR3s include the opening cysteine and the closing phenylalanine or tryptophan. The order of the fields is clone size, D gene, V gene, J gene, CDR3 DNA, CDR3 protein. A D gene is named only where the DNA matches it firmly. Clone sizes are given selectively: once, few, many, or a class where the clone is expanded.

NA	NA	TRBV19	TRBJ2-7	TGTGCCAGTAGTTCATCCTTTACCTACGAGCAGTACTTC	CASSSSFTYEQYF
once	NA	TRBV21-1	TRBJ2-1	TGTGCCAGCAGCCCCGGGATGACAGGGGGAAATGAGCAGTTCTTC	CASSPGMTGGNEQFF
NA	NA	TRBV15	TRBJ1-5	TGTGCCACCAGCAGAGAGGCCTCAGTTGCCAATCAGCCCCAGCATTTT	CATSREASVANQPQHF
once	NA	TRBV6-6	TRBJ2-3	TGTGCCAGCAGCCAAAAGGTGCCTAGCACAGATACGCAGTATTTT	CASSQKVPSTDTQYF
NA	TRBD1	TRBV9	TRBJ2-5	TGTGCCAGCAGCCCTTCGGGACAGGGAAAGGAGGTAACCCAGTACTTC	CASSPSGQGKEVTQYF
NA	NA	TRBV9	TRBJ2-5	TGTGCCAGCAGCGTAGGAGGAGGCGGTCAAGAGACCCAGTACTTC	CASSVGGGGQETQYF
once	NA	TRBV19	TRBJ1-5	TGTGCCACCGGGGACTATAGCAATCAGCCCCAGCATTTT	CATGDYSNQPQHF
NA	TRBD1	TRBV5-1	TRBJ2-5	TGCGCCAGCAGCTGGGACAGCGAAGAGACCCAGTACTTC	CASSWDSEETQYF
NA	NA	TRBV9	TRBJ2-1	TGTGCCAGCAGCACGACCCTGAATGAGCAGTTCTTC	CASSTTLNEQFF
NA	TRBD1	TRBV5-6	TRBJ2-5	TGTGCCAGCAGCTTTGGCGACAGGGGGCGGATGGAGACCCAGTACTTC	CASSFGDRGRMETQYF
NA	NA	TRBV7-8	TRBJ1-2	TGTGCCAGCAGCTTTGACGTGGAGGGGAGCTACACCTTC	CASSFDVEGSYTF
NA	TRBD1	TRBV6-4	TRBJ2-1	TGTGCCAGCAGTGGTACAGGGGCCGGGTACAATGAGCAGTTCTTC	CASSGTGAGYNEQFF
once	TRBD2	TRBV6-5	TRBJ2-3	TGTGCCAGCAGTCTGGCGGGAGACGTAACAGATACGCAGTATTTT	CASSLAGDVTDTQYF
NA	NA	TRBV29-1	TRBJ1-1	TGCAGCGTTGAAGATCCTGAAGACAGAATGAACACTGAAGCTTTCTTT	CSVEDPEDRMNTEAFF
NA	NA	TRBV5-8	TRBJ1-5	TGTGCCAGCAGCCCCCGAAGTGGGAATCAGCCCCAGCATTTT	CASSPRSGNQPQHF
NA	TRBD1	TRBV27	TRBJ2-6	TGTGCCAGCAGTGGCACAGGGGCTGGGGCCAACGTCCTGACTTTC	CASSGTGAGANVLTF
NA	TRBD1	TRBV5-1	TRBJ2-7	TGCGCCAGCAGCCCCGGGACAGGTCGCGGCTACGAGCAGTACTTC	CASSPGTGRGYEQYF
NA	NA	TRBV27	TRBJ2-7	TGTGCCAGCAGCTTCACAGGGACGTTCAGCTACGAGCAGTACTTC	CASSFTGTFSYEQYF
NA	NA	TRBV12-1	TRBJ2-6	TGTGCCAGCAGCCCTGGATATGTAGGACAAAGTCGGGCCAACGTCCTGACTTTC	CASSPGYVGQSRANVLTF
once	TRBD1	TRBV29-1	TRBJ2-2	TGCAGCGTTGGACGAGGGACAGCCATTTCGAACACCGGGGAGCTGTTTTTT	CSVGRGTAISNTGELFF
NA	NA	TRBV21-1	TRBJ2-4	TGTGCCAGCACCGGAGGGATCGACAGCCGAGGAGCCAAAAACATTCAGTACTTC	CASTGGIDSRGAKNIQYF
NA	NA	TRBV4-2	TRBJ2-7	TGTGCCAGCAGCAGTCTGGGTGGGAGTGAAGAGCAGTACTTC	CASSSLGGSEEQYF
NA	TRBD2	TRBV11-2	TRBJ2-2	TGTGCCAGCAGCTTAGCTCTAGCGGGAGGGCCACACACCGGGGAGCTGTTTTTT	CASSLALAGGPHTGELFF
NA	NA	TRBV5-1	TRBJ2-3	TGCGCCAGCAGCTTGGGACCAAAACCGGGTACAGATACGCAGTATTTT	CASSLGPKPGTDTQYF
NA	NA	TRBV7-9	TRBJ2-3	TGTGCCAGCAGCTTCAACCCATCCCAGCAGTATTTT	CASSFNPSQQYF
NA	NA	TRBV5-1	TRBJ1-1	TGCGCCAGTTCTCAGGGGTACACTGAAGCTTTCTTT	CASSQGYTEAFF
NA	NA	TRBV19	TRBJ1-5	TGTGCCAGTAGTGACAGGTCCCCCCAGCATTTT	CASSDRSPQHF
NA	NA	TRBV28	TRBJ1-2	TGTGCCAGCAGTTTCGCATCGTCGGGGGGGGTCTATGGCTACACCTTC	CASSFASSGGVYGYTF
NA	NA	TRBV13	TRBJ1-1	TGTGCCAGCAGCTTAGGCGGGACCAACACTGAAGCTTTCTTT	CASSLGGTNTEAFF
NA	NA	TRBV4-1	TRBJ2-1	TGCGCCAGCAGCCAAGTCAATGAGCAGTTCTTC	CASSQVNEQFF
NA	NA	TRBV5-4	TRBJ1-4	TGTGCCAGCAGCTTGGAGGGGCGTGAAAAACTGTTTTTT	CASSLEGREKLFF
NA	NA	TRBV15	TRBJ2-1	TGTGCCACCAGCTCCCCAGATCTACGGTACAATGAGCAGTTCTTC	CATSSPDLRYNEQFF
NA	NA	TRBV9	TRBJ2-7	TGTGCCAGCAGCGTAGGAGGTGGTATCTACGAGCAGTACTTC	CASSVGGGIYEQYF
NA	NA	TRBV5-7	TRBJ2-7	TGTGCCAGCAGCCCCTTTGGGAGCGGCCCCTACGAGCAGTACTTC	CASSPFGSGPYEQYF
NA	NA	TRBV9	TRBJ1-2	TGTGCCAGCAGCGTAGTGGGAGAAACCTACACCTTC	CASSVVGETYTF
NA	TRBD2	TRBV5-8	TRBJ2-1	TGTGCCAGCAGCTTGGGGACTAGCGGACAAAATGAGCAGTTCTTC	CASSLGTSGQNEQFF
once	TRBD1	TRBV2	TRBJ1-3	TGTGCCAGCAGTTTACGACCGGGACAGGTCGCATCCTTCTCTGGAAACACCATATATTTT	CASSLRPGQVASFSGNTIYF
once	TRBD2	TRBV11-2	TRBJ2-7	TGTGCCAGCAGCTTAGAGGCGGGAGAAGTTTACGAGCAGTACTTC	CASSLEAGEVYEQYF
few	NA	TRBV10-3	TRBJ1-2	TGTGCCGGTCGGGACGGCAACTATGGCTACACCTTC	CAGRDGNYGYTF
NA	NA	TRBV2	TRBJ1-1	TGTGCCAGCAGTGGTAGCCTGGACGGGAACACTGAAGCTTTCTTT	CASSGSLDGNTEAFF
NA	TRBD1	TRBV4-3	TRBJ2-1	TGCGCCAGCAGCCAGGGGACAGGGTCCTACAATGAGCAGTTCTTC	CASSQGTGSYNEQFF
NA	NA	TRBV19	TRBJ1-2	TGTGCCAGTAGTATCGGGCAGGGTCTCGACTATTCTGGCTACACCTTC	CASSIGQGLDYSGYTF
NA	TRBD2	TRBV5-4	TRBJ2-2	TGTGCCAGCAGCCTCGCGGTAGCGGGACCCACCGGGGAGCTGTTTTTT	CASSLAVAGPTGELFF
NA	TRBD1	TRBV27	TRBJ1-4	TGTGCCAGCAGTTTATACCGACAGGGGGTTGAAAAACTGTTTTTT	CASSLYRQGVEKLFF
NA	TRBD2	TRBV27	TRBJ2-3	TGTGCCAGCAGTTTGGGGAGGGGAACAGATACGCAGTATTTT	CASSLGRGTDTQYF
NA	NA	TRBV6-6	TRBJ2-2	TGTGCCAGCAGTTACACGGGGCGAGGTGATTCCGGGGAGCTGTTTTTT	CASSYTGRGDSGELFF